This is a list of T cell receptor beta chains from one sample in a study of CD8 T cells in Susac syndrome. TCRdb called the immunoSEQ multiplex PCR reads again in MiXCR, with one record for every CDR3 protein. Here the sample spans under 300,000 distinct CDR3 sequences, 90% to 97% being singletons. What was sequenced was CD4+ T cells from PBMCs. These receptors were taken from a human donor with Susac syndrome. The CDR3 runs from the conserved cysteine through the conserved F or W. The order of the fields is D gene, clone size, J gene, V gene, CDR3 protein, CDR3 DNA. D genes are given only for firm matches. Only part of the rows carry a size: once, few, many, or a class if the clone is expanded.

>TRBD2|.|TRBJ2-4|TRBV11-1
CASSTLVAGGILAKNIQYF
TGTGCCAGCAGCACCTTGGTAGCGGGAGGGATACTAGCCAAAAACATTCAGTACTTC
>.|.|TRBJ2-5|TRBV29-1
CSVERHLQETQYF
TGCAGCGTTGAAAGACACCTACAAGAGACCCAGTACTTC
>.|.|TRBJ2-1|TRBV23-1
CASLVNNEQFF
TGCGCCAGTCTTGTGAACAATGAGCAGTTCTTC
>.|once|TRBJ1-2|TRBV20-1
CSASNFRDTNYGYTF
TGCAGTGCTAGCAATTTCCGGGACACCAACTATGGCTACACCTTC
>.|.|TRBJ2-1|TRBV10-2
CASSDFGSIDEQFF
TGCGCCAGCAGTGATTTTGGGAGTATAGATGAGCAGTTCTTC
>TRBD1|.|TRBJ1-1|TRBV30
CAQTGGTEAFF
TGTGCCCAAACAGGGGGCACTGAAGCTTTCTTT
>.|.|TRBJ1-1|TRBV29-1
CSVVRGHLNTEAFF
TGCAGCGTTGTCCGGGGGCACTTGAACACTGAAGCTTTCTTT
>.|.|TRBJ2-7|TRBV29-1
CSVETGIYEQYF
TGCAGCGTTGAAACAGGCATCTACGAGCAGTACTTC
>TRBD1|.|TRBJ2-5|TRBV27
CASSLLRGHKETQYF
TGTGCCAGCAGTTTGCTCAGGGGGCACAAAGAGACCCAGTACTTC
>TRBD1|.|TRBJ1-5|TRBV5-1
CASSETGGWNQPQHF
TGCGCCAGCAGTGAAACAGGGGGCTGGAATCAGCCCCAGCATTTT
>TRBD1|.|TRBJ1-2|TRBV30
CAWRSGQVNYGYTF
TGTGCCTGGAGGTCGGGACAGGTTAACTATGGCTACACCTTC
>.|.|TRBJ1-5|TRBV3-1
CASSQGGATGSNNQPQHF
TGTGCCAGCAGCCAAGGAGGAGCTACCGGCTCTAACAATCAGCCCCAGCATTTT
>TRBD1|.|TRBJ2-3|TRBV25-1
CASSDPGTGGSADTQYF
TGTGCCAGCAGTGACCCTGGGACAGGGGGTAGCGCAGATACGCAGTATTTT
>.|.|TRBJ2-7|TRBV18
CASSTERTYEQYF
TGTGCCAGCTCGACAGAGCGAACCTACGAGCAGTACTTC
>TRBD2|.|TRBJ2-1|TRBV29-1
CIGGREGNEQFF
TGTATCGGAGGGCGGGAGGGAAATGAGCAGTTCTTC
>.|.|TRBJ1-5|TRBV20-1
CSARVATDNQPQHF
TGCAGTGCTAGAGTTGCGACAGACAATCAGCCCCAGCATTTT
>.|.|TRBJ2-3|TRBV4-1
CASSPIGTDTQYF
TGCGCCAGCAGCCCAATTGGGACAGATACGCAGTATTTT